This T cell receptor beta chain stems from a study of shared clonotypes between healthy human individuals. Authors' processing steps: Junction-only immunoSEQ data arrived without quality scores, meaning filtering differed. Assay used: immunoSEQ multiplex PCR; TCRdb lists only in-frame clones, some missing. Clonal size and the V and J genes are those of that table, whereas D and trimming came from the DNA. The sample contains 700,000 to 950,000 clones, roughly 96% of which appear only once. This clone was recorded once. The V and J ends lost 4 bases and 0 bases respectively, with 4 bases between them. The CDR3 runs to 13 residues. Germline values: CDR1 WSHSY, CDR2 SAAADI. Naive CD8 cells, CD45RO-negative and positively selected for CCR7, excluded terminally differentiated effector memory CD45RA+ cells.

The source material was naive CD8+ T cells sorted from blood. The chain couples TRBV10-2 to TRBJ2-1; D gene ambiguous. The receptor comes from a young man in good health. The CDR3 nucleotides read TGCGCCAGCAGTGGCAACTCCTACAATGAGCAGTTCTTC. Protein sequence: CASSGNSYNEQFF.